The source of this T cell receptor (beta chain) is a study of blood T cell repertoires in COVID-19. Study-wide background: Whether acute or convalescent, the COVID-19 samples came from the United States, Italy and Spain. Sources were T cells, B-cell-depleted T cells, or PBMCs; the material itself was cDNA or gDNA.

In the original processing: Reference gene primers were amplified, and this amplification served to estimate nucleated cell counts. Profiled with immunoSEQ multiplex PCR; TCRdb holds only in-frame clones, not every one. The D gene and trimming were derived from the DNA, and the V and J assignments and clone size from that table. The data show about 49,000 clones, with about 90% seen just once and more than 2% held by the top ten. Germline CDR1 SGHTA, CDR2 FQGNSA. CDR3 size: 15 residues. Trimming cost V 1 base and J 1 base, with 10 bases left between them. This receptor was taken from a woman older than 75 with COVID-19, enrolled during active disease. The sample consisted of peripheral blood. This chain connects TRBV7-2 to TRBJ1-1, with D perhaps TRBD1 (5 bases). The CDR3 region has the DNA TGTGCCAGCAGCTTAGAGGCGACAGAGAACACTGAAGCTTTCTTT. Its translation: CASSLEATENTEAFF.